This entry is about one T cell receptor beta chain. The authors built bulk TCR libraries by previously described methods with listed TCR primers. TCRdb analysed the PCR reads with MiXCR anew, one entry per CDR3 protein. The profile covers around 470,000 distinct CDR3 sequences, with roughly 25% appearing a single time and just over 0.75% taken by the ten largest. The sample comes from a study of molecular identifiers for immune sequencing clone quantification. Naive CD8 T cells were picked out by sorting for CD8+CD4-CCR7+CD45RA+. The germline V gene has CDR1 MNHNY and CDR2 SVGAGI (reference sequence). The CDR3 is 16 residues long. With 4 bases clipped from V and 6 bases from J, the junction kept 5 bases outside the gene matches.

Sequencing input: naive CD8+ T cells from blood, with Jurkat cell RNA spiked in. Subset meaning: FACS-sorted CD8+CD4-CCR7+CD45RA+ naive T cells. The V and J genes are TRBV6-6 and TRBJ2-5; 16 bases map to TRBD2. This TCR was recovered from a human donor in good health. Some libraries in this study had Jurkat cell RNA spiked in. The CDR3, as DNA: TGTGCCAGCAGTTTGGGACTAGCGGGGGGGCGGAAGACCCAGTACTTC. This gives the protein CASSLGLAGGRKTQYF.